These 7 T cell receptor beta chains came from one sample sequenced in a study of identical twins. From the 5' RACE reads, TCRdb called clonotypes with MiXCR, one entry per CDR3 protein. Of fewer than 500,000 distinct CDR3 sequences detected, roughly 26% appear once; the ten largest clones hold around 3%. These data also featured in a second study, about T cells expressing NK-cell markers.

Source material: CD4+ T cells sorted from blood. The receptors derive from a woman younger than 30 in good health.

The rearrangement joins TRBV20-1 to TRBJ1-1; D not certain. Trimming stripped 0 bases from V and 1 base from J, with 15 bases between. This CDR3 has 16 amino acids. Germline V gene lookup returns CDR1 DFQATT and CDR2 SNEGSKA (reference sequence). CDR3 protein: CSARDGRRSANTEAFF. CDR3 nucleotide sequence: TGCAGTGCTAGAGATGGCAGGAGGTCGGCGAACACTGAAGCTTTCTTT.

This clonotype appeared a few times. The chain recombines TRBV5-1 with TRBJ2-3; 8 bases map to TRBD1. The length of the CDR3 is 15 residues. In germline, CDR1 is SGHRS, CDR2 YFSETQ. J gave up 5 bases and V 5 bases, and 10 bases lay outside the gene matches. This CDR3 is CASSILRGHGDTQYF. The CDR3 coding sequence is TGCGCCAGCAGTATTCTCAGGGGGCATGGAGATACGCAGTATTTT.

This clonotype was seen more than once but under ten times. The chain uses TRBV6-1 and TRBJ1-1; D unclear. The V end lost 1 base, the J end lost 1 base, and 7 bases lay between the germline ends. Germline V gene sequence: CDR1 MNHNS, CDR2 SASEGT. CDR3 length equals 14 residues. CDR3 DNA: TGTGCCAGCAGTGAAGATCTCAAGAACACTGAAGCTTTCTTT. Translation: CASSEDLKNTEAFF.

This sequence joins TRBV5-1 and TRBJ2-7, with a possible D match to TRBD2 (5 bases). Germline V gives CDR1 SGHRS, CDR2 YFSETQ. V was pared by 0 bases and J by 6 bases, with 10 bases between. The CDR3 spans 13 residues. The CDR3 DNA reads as TGCGCCAGCAGCTTGGGCCCAAGCGGCGAGCAGTACTTC. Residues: CASSLGPSGEQYF.

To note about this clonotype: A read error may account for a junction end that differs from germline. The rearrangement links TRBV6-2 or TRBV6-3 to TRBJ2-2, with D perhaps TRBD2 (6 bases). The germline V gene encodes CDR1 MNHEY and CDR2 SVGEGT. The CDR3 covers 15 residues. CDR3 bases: TGTGCCAGCAGTTACAAACGGGAGAATACCGGCGAGCTGTTTTTT. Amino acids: CASSYKRENTGELFF.

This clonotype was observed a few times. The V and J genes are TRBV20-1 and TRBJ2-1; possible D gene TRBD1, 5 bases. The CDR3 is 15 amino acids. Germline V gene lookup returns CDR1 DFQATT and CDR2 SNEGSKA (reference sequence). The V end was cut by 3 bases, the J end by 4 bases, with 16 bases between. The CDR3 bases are TGCAGTGCTAGGTCGGGCAGGGCCGCGTACAATGAGCAGTTCTTC. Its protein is CSARSGRAAYNEQFF.

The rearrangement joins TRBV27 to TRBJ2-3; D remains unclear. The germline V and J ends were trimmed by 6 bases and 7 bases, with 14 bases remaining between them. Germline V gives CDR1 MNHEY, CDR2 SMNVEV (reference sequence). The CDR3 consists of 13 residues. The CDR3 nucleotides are TGTGCCAGCAGGAAGGATCCTACCTATACGCAGTATTTT. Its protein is CASRKDPTYTQYF.